Below, 24 T cell receptor beta chains from the same sample are listed, as sequenced in a study of CD4 T cells in relation to SARS-CoV-2 and coronaviruses. TCRdb's table, derived via immunoSEQ multiplex PCR, lists solely in-frame clones and lacks some. Here the sample spans about 36,000 clones, more than 65% being singletons. Their antigens remain unidentified. Source material: memory CD4+ T cells from PBMCs, cultured in vitro. The receptors originated from an adult with COVID-19.

This clone has more than one count but fewer than ten. CDR3 bases: TGTGCCAGCAGTTTACGACAGGGTGGGAATTCACCCCTCCACTTT. The encoded protein is CASSLRQGGNSPLHF. V is TRBV27 and J is TRBJ1-6, with 7 nucleotides matching TRBD1. V was pared by 2 bases and J by 7 bases, with 5 bases of the junction left unmatched. Germline loops: CDR1 MNHEY, CDR2 SMNVEV (reference sequence). The CDR3 totals 15 residues.

This chain links TRBV5-8 with TRBJ1-4; D gene unclear. V lost 4 bases and J lost 5, with 12 bases in between. The CDR3 spans 14 residues. Germline lookup yields CDR1 SGHTS and CDR2 YDEGEE. The CDR3 sequence is CASSQRPVNEKLFF. The CDR3 DNA reads as TGTGCCAGCAGCCAACGGCCAGTAAATGAAAAACTGTTTTTT.

The rearrangement links TRBV11-2 to TRBJ1-2; D might be TRBD1 (6 bases). The CDR3 consists of 16 residues. The germline CDR1 and CDR2 sequences are SGHAT and FQNNGV. V was clipped by 6 bases and J by 0 bases, with 17 bases between them. CDR3 residues: CASRIPGTTANYGYTF. In nucleotides, the CDR3 is TGTGCCAGCAGGATCCCCGGGACAACTGCTAACTATGGCTACACCTTC.

The genes are TRBV6-5 and TRBJ2-7, with D perhaps matching TRBD2 (6 bases). Germline V gives CDR1 MNHEY, CDR2 SVGAGI. V shed 5 bases and J shed 2 bases, with 13 bases lying between them. The CDR3 length is 14 residues. The CDR3 coding sequence is TGTGCCAGCAGTCCCTGGGGGGAAGCCTACGAGCAGTACTTC. Protein sequence: CASSPWGEAYEQYF.

The chain links TRBV27 to TRBJ2-1; maybe TRBD2 (6 bases). This CDR3 region has 13 residues. The ends were cut back, 10 bases at V and 7 bases at J, with 17 bases in the middle. Germline V gives CDR1 MNHEY, CDR2 SMNVEV (reference sequence). CDR3 nucleotides: TGTGCCACCTTACCTCGGGGGACTAATGAGCAGTTCTTC. Protein product: CATLPRGTNEQFF.

V gene TRBV7-8 combines with J gene TRBJ2-1; TRBD1 or TRBD2 may be the D gene (5 bases each). The germline gives CDR1 SGHVS, CDR2 FQNEAQ. Trimming pared 0 bases from V and 4 bases from J, leaving 13 bases between. The CDR3 is made up of 16 amino acids. The CDR3 nucleotides are TGTGCCAGCAGCTTAGCGCCGGGGCCCCCTTACAATGAGCAGTTCTTC. Its protein product is CASSLAPGPPYNEQFF.

J is TRBJ2-7 and V is TRBV23-1, with D perhaps given as TRBD1 or TRBD2 (5 bases each). TRBV23-1 is flagged as an ORF with uncertain function. The CDR3 length is 17 residues. V was shortened by 3 bases and J by 2 bases, with 20 bases between the two germline ends. CDR3 in DNA: TGCGCCAGCAGTCAGCCCTCCGGGGACGGAGCAACCTACGAGCAGTACTTC. Its protein is CASSQPSGDGATYEQYF.

The CDR3: CASSDEYWDTSSYEQYF. The CDR3 coding sequence is TGTGCCAGCAGTGACGAATACTGGGACACCAGCTCCTACGAGCAGTACTTC. The chain is built from TRBV25-1 and TRBJ2-7, with D perhaps TRBD1 (6 bases). This CDR3 is built from 17 residues. Germline values: CDR1 MGHDK, CDR2 SYGVNS. Trimming removed 3 bases from V and 0 bases from J, with 18 bases in between.

The V call is TRBV5-1, the J call TRBJ1-3; D gene unclear. Germline V gene lookup returns CDR1 SGHRS and CDR2 YFSETQ. The germline V and J ends were trimmed by 0 bases and 0 bases, with 4 bases remaining between them. The length of the CDR3 is 14 residues. DNA for the CDR3: TGCGCCAGCAGCTTGGACTACTCTGGAAACACCATATATTTT. This sequence encodes CASSLDYSGNTIYF. Full variable domain (missing parts from reference TRBV5-1 and TRBJ1-3): KAGVTQTPRYLIKTRGQQVTLSCSPISGHRSVSWYQQTPGQGLQFLFEYFSETQRNKGNFPGRFSGRQFSNSRSEMNVSTLELGDSALYLCASSLDYSGNTIYFGEGSWLTVV.

This rearrangement joins TRBV18 to TRBJ2-5; 11 nucleotides agree with TRBD2. Germline V lookup: CDR1 KGHSH, CDR2 LQKENI. The CDR3 is 18 residues long. The ends lost 3 bases at V and 2 bases at J; junction bases unmatched: 11. CDR3 region: CASSPRRTGTSGQETQYF. CDR3 coding DNA: TGTGCCAGCTCACCGCGACGAACTGGGACTAGCGGACAAGAGACCCAGTACTTC.

In DNA form, the CDR3 reads TGTGCCACCAGCAGAGGTTTTTGGGCCGGAGGGGAGCTGTTTTTT. Protein: CATSRGFWAGGELFF. The chain is built from TRBV15 and TRBJ2-2; D is unclear. From germline, CDR1 is LNHNV and CDR2 YYDKDF (reference sequence). This CDR3 contains 15 residues. Trimming removed 1 base at V and 8 bases at J, with 14 bases between.

The V call is TRBV12-5, the J call TRBJ1-1; D gene unclear. Trimming shortened V by 9 bases and J by 7 bases, and 24 bases separated the two germline ends. Germline assignment: CDR1 LGHNT and CDR2 FRNRAP. The CDR3 contains 15 residues. The CDR3 DNA follows: TGTGCTAGCCAGAGAGGGAGCACCGACGAGGGTGAAGCTTTCTTT. Protein: CASQRGSTDEGEAFF.

The genes are TRBV4-1 and TRBJ2-2, with 9 bases lining up with TRBD1. The germline V gene has CDR1 MGHRA and CDR2 YSYEKL. The CDR3 contains 16 residues. Trimming removed 2 bases from V and 6 bases from J; junction bases left unmatched: 7. CDR3 nucleotide sequence: TGCGCCAGCAGCCAACGGGACAGGGCAGGTTCCGGGGAGCTGTTTTTT. Its protein product is CASSQRDRAGSGELFF.

V gene TRBV5-6 combines with J gene TRBJ2-1, with TRBD2 matching 7 bases. This CDR3 is built from 13 residues. Germline V CDR1 and CDR2: SGHDT, YYEEEE. Germline trimming cut 3 bases from V and 15 bases from J; bases unmatched to any gene: 12. CDR3 loop: CASSWGGARVRFF. CDR3 coding DNA: TGTGCCAGCAGCTGGGGGGGAGCGCGGGTTCGGTTCTTC.

The rearrangement uses TRBV6-5 and TRBJ2-7, with 7 positions matching TRBD1. Germline CDR1 MNHEY, CDR2 SVGAGI. CDR3 size: 15 residues. Trimming cost V 4 bases and J 3 bases; bases outside gene matches: 9. CDR3 amino acids: CASSSGTALNYEQYF. The CDR3, as DNA: TGTGCCAGCAGTTCCGGGACAGCCCTGAACTACGAGCAGTACTTC.

V gene TRBV6-2 or TRBV6-3 combines with J gene TRBJ2-7; D perhaps matches TRBD2 (5 bases). The CDR3 is made up of 13 amino acids. Germline V CDR1 and CDR2: MNHEY, SVGEGT. V gave up 2 bases and J gave up 6 bases, with 11 bases separating them. CDR3 in amino acids: CASSYRPGSEQYF. CDR3 in DNA: TGTGCCAGCAGTTACCGTCCGGGGTCCGAGCAGTACTTC.

Comments on this clone: The sample contains more than one DNA sequence encoding this CDR3. The chain carries TRBV27 and TRBJ1-2; D not resolved. The CDR3 covers 11 residues. Germline V gives CDR1 MNHEY, CDR2 SMNVEV (reference sequence). The V end was cut by 6 bases, the J end by 1 base, with 3 bases between. The CDR3 loop reads CASRDNYGYTF. The CDR3 DNA is TGTGCCAGCAGGGATAACTATGGCTACACCTTC.

The chain employs TRBV6-2 or TRBV6-3 and TRBJ1-5; TRBD1 is a possible D gene (6 bases). The CDR3 extends over 14 amino acids. Germline assignment: CDR1 MNHEY and CDR2 SVGEGT. With 5 bases removed from V and 0 bases from J, the gap between germline ends came to 8 bases. The CDR3 bases are TGTGCCAGCAGTCAGGGGAATAGCAATCAGCCCCAGCATTTT. This sequence encodes CASSQGNSNQPQHF.

The rearrangement links TRBV4-2 to TRBJ2-7, with 7 bases aligning to TRBD2. V lost 2 bases and J lost 6; bases outside the gene matches: 7. CDR1 is LGHNA, CDR2 YNFKEQ, per germline. This CDR3 spans 14 amino acids. CDR3 loop: CASSQLLARGEQYF. CDR3 sequence (DNA): TGTGCCAGCAGCCAATTACTAGCGCGGGGCGAGCAGTACTTC.

The chain uses TRBV7-9 and TRBJ2-3; the match to TRBD2 covers 10 bases. Germline V gene sequence: CDR1 SEHNR, CDR2 FQNEAQ (reference sequence). This CDR3 has 16 residues. Trimming removed 6 bases from V and 5 bases from J; junction bases left unmatched: 11. CDR3 residues: CASSPTSGIVLDTQYF. As DNA, the CDR3 is TGTGCCAGCAGTCCTACTAGCGGGATAGTCCTAGATACGCAGTATTTT.

J is TRBJ2-1 and V is TRBV6-5; D tentatively reads TRBD1 or TRBD2 (6 bases each). In germline, CDR1 is MNHEY, CDR2 SVGAGI. Trimming took off 4 bases at V and 4 bases at J, with 14 bases between the two ends. This CDR3 comprises 15 residues. Here the CDR3 reads CASSWRGFGYNEQFF. The CDR3 region has the DNA TGTGCCAGCAGTTGGAGGGGGTTTGGGTACAATGAGCAGTTCTTC.

CDR3 bases: TGCGCCAGCAGTTTATTAGCGGGAAAGGAGACCCAGTACTTC. Encoded protein: CASSLLAGKETQYF. This rearrangement joins TRBV5-1 to TRBJ2-5, with TRBD2 matching over 8 bases. V was clipped by 5 bases and J by 5 bases; unmatched bases: 8. The CDR3 runs 14 residues. Germline CDR1 and CDR2: SGHRS and YFSETQ.

The rearrangement joins TRBV3-1 (or the pseudogene TRBV3-2) to TRBJ1-3; TRBD1 matches 8 bases. Per the germline V gene, CDR1 is LGHDT and CDR2 is YNNKEL (reference sequence). The CDR3 has 14 amino acids. V was clipped by 6 bases and J by 2 bases; unmatched bases: 3. CDR3 region: CASSMTGAGNTIYF. The CDR3 DNA reads TGTGCCAGCAGTATGACAGGGGCTGGAAACACCATATATTTT.

V gene TRBV6-5 combines with J gene TRBJ2-7, with D maybe TRBD1 (6 bases). Germline V gives CDR1 MNHEY, CDR2 SVGAGI. This CDR3 has 14 amino acids. Trimming cost V 6 bases and J 6 bases, with 18 bases left between them. Here the CDR3 reads CASSPRGPFLEQYF. DNA of the CDR3: TGTGCCAGCAGCCCCAGGGGCCCCTTTCTCGAGCAGTACTTC.